The T cell receptor beta chain described here comes from a study of OX40 agonist ivuxolimab in advanced cancers. Study-wide context: An agonistic anti-OX40 (CD134) antibody, ivuxolimab, was used to treat the patients.

Assay: immunoSEQ multiplex PCR; the TCRdb copy retains only in-frame clones and omits some. The table records 45,000 to 65,000 clones, around nine tenths of them present only once. The germline V gene encodes CDR1 GTSNPN and CDR2 SVGIG (reference sequence). The CDR3 is 14 residues long. Germline trimming cut 2 bases from V and 3 bases from J; bases unmatched to any gene: 6. The material was CD4+ or CD8+ T cells sorted from blood, obtained in a trial of the OX40 agonist ivuxolimab. The chain joins TRBV30 to TRBJ2-7; 8 bases are a match to TRBD2. The clonotype was recovered from an adult with an advanced solid tumor such as melanoma, head and neck, liver or kidney cancer. CDR3 DNA sequence: TGTGCCTGGAGTAAGGCTAGCGGGTACTACGAGCAGTACTTC. Protein: CAWSKASGYYEQYF.